This T cell receptor (beta chain) originates from a study of T cells after yellow fever vaccination. Trimming left V 5 bases short and J 2 bases short, with 16 bases between. Per germline, CDR1 SGHTA and CDR2 FQGTGA. CDR3 length: 16 amino acids. As for this clonotype: Its antigen remains unknown.

Overall study findings and caveats: Post-booster repertoires again held most primary-vaccination clones (roughly 96% CD4, 75% to 90% CD8). The secondary T-cell response peaked on day 5, not day 15, but was weaker.

TCRdb re-analysed the 5' RACE reads in MiXCR, keeping a single row per CDR3 protein. Of about 260,000 distinct CDR3 sequences listed, 13% were seen once; the top ten hold approximately 0.49%. The sample here was CD4+ T cells sorted from PBMCs, taken 45 days after the yellow fever booster vaccination. The sequence was collected from a man aged 25-45 years who received the YFV17D yellow fever vaccine. The chain is built from TRBV7-3 and TRBJ2-1; D might be TRBD2 (5 bases). The CDR3 region has the DNA TGTGCCAGCAGCCTACTAACCGGGAAAGCCTACAATGAGCAGTTCTTC. Residues: CASSLLTGKAYNEQFF.